Sequencing of this T cell receptor beta chain was carried out in a study of siplizumab effects on memory and regulatory T cells. This clone was detected a few times. Antigen specificity is unknown. The CDR3 spans 17 residues. Study-wide results and limits: The alloresponse seemed to draw substantially on naive T cells, which appeared more diverse than memory cells. The majority of clones, roughly 75-97% of proliferating CD4+ or CD8+ clones, lacked an assignable naive or memory phenotype.

Libraries were prepared by immunoSEQ multiplex PCR; TCRdb keeps only in-frame clonotypes and omits some of them. The sample comprises just over 60,000 clones, around three quarters of which are singletons, and approximately 0.38% rests with the top ten. V and J are TRBV21-1 and TRBJ2-1; the table gives TRBD2 as D, unverified against the DNA. TRBV21-1 is deemed a pseudogene. Material for sequencing was memory CD4+ T cells sorted from blood. The source is a human donor in good health. The CDR3 is CASSSRTSGGRPNEQFF. Here the CDR3 DNA reads TGTGCCAGCAGCTCAAGGACTAGCGGGGGGCGGCCAAATGAGCAGTTCTTC.